This TCR beta chain was identified during a study of tumor-infiltrating lymphocytes in primary liver carcinoma. The authors took blood RNA from unsorted whole blood and also extracted germline DNA. HBV chronically infected the treatment-naive patients. Production of TCR beta cDNA used 500 ng total RNA together with a constant-region primer. Nested multiplex PCR, run for three rounds with slightly modified ARM-PCR, yielded TCR beta libraries. The first two PCR rounds used TRBV1-TRBV30 forward primers with a C-beta reverse primer, around 10 cycles each. Each CDR3 protein is one row after TCRdb ran MiXCR on the multiplex PCR reads. Of about 200,000 distinct CDR3 sequences listed, around 60% are singletons. Trimming took 3 bases from V and 0 from J; bases not matched to a gene: 16. There are 20 residues in the CDR3. CDR1 is SGHAT and CDR2 is FQNNGV in the germline V gene.

The receptor was isolated from a woman aged 55-70 years with primary liver carcinoma and hepatitis B virus infection. V usage is TRBV11-2 and J usage is TRBJ2-7; 11 nucleotides agree with TRBD2. The sample comprised peripheral blood. The CDR3 DNA follows: TGTGCCAGCAGCTTGAGGGAGGGGAGGACTAGCGGGCTCAACTCCTACGAGCAGTACTTC. Translating gives CASSLREGRTSGLNSYEQYF.